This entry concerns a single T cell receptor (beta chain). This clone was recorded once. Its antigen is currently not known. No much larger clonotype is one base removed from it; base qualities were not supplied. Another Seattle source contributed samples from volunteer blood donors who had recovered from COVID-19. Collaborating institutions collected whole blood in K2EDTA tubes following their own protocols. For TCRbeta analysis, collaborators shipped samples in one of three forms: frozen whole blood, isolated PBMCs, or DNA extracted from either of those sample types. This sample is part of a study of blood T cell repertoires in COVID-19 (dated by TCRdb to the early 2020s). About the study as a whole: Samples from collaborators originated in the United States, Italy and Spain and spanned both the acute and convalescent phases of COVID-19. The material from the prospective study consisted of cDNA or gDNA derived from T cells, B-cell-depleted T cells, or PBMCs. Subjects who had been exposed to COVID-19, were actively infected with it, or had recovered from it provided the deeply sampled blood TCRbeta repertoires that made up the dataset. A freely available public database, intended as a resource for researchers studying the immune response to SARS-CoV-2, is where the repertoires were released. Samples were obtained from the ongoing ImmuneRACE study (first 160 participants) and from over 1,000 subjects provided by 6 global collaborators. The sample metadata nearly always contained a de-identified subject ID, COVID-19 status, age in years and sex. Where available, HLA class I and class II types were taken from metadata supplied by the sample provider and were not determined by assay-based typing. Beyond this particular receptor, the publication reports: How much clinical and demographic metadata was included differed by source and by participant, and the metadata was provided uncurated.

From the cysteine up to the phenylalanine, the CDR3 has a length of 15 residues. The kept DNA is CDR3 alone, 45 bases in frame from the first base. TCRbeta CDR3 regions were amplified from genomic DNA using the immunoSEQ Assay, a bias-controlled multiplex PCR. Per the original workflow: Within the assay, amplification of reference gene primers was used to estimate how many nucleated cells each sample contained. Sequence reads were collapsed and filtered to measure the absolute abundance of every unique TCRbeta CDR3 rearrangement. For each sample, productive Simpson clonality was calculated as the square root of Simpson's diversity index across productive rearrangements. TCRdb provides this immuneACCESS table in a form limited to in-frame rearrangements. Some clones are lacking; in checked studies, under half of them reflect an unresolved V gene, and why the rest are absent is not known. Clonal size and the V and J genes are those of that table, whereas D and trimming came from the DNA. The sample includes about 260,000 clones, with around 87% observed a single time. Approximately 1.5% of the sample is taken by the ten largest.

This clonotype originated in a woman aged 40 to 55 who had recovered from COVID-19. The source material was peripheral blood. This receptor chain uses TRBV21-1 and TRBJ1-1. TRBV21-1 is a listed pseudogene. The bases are TGTGCCAGCAGCAAAGAGGTGGGAGCTCTGACTGAAGCTTTCTTT. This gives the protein CASSKEVGALTEAFF.